These 5 T cell receptor beta chains were sequenced from one sample in a study of T cell responses to AZD1222 COVID-19 vaccine. The data were produced by immunoSEQ multiplex PCR, yet TCRdb's version contains in-frame clones alone and is incomplete. The sample has about 120,000 clones, around 90% seen once. This specimen was peripheral blood, taken 28 days after the second AZD1222 dose. These receptors came from an adult who received the AZD1222 COVID-19 vaccine.

The chain is built from TRBV6-6 and TRBJ2-1; D unresolved. This CDR3 region has 13 residues. CDR1 and CDR2 (germline): MNHNY, SVGAGI (reference sequence). Deletions cut 5 bases from V and 14 bases from J, with 19 bases between. The CDR3 DNA follows: TGTGCCAGCAGTCCTCATCCGGGTCGAATGGAGTTCTTC. Translating it yields CASSPHPGRMEFF.

The CDR3: CASSLGGPNEQYF. Here the CDR3 DNA reads TGTGCCAGCAGCTTAGGTGGACCCAACGAGCAGTACTTC. The genes are TRBV7-2 and TRBJ2-7, with no clear D. The length of the CDR3 is 13 residues. Deletions cut 1 base from V and 5 bases from J, with 9 bases between. Germline values: CDR1 SGHTA, CDR2 FQGNSA.

The J gene is TRBJ1-1, the V gene TRBV7-2; 10 bases are a match to TRBD1. After removal of 5 bases from V and 5 bases from J, the junction contained 8 bases not matched to a gene. Germline V gene lookup returns CDR1 SGHTA and CDR2 FQGNSA. CDR3 length equals 15 residues. This CDR3 reads CASSGRQGAITEAFF. The CDR3 nucleotides read TGTGCCAGCAGCGGTCGACAGGGGGCGATTACTGAAGCTTTCTTT.

The rearrangement links TRBV7-9 to TRBJ1-2, with D tentatively TRBD1 (6 bases). The CDR3 covers 14 residues. CDR1 is SEHNR, CDR2 FQNEAQ, per germline (reference sequence). V lost 5 bases and J 4 bases, leaving 14 bases between the germline ends. CDR3 loop: CASSGGTPIYGYTF. In DNA form, the CDR3 reads TGTGCCAGCAGCGGCGGGACACCTATCTATGGCTACACCTTC.

The genes are TRBV28 and TRBJ2-1, with 7 bases lining up with TRBD2. J gave up 4 bases and V 1 base, and 7 bases lay outside the gene matches. The CDR3 totals 16 residues. From germline, CDR1 is MDHEN and CDR2 SYDVKM. As DNA, the CDR3 is TGTGCCAGCAGTTTATTCCCCAGGGAGGGGTACAATGAGCAGTTCTTC. Encoded protein: CASSLFPREGYNEQFF.